The clone carrying this TCR beta chain was recorded once. A junction end diverges from the germline sequence, so it may reflect a read error. The CDR3 has 13 residues. Germline V gene lookup returns CDR1 SGHAT and CDR2 FQNNGV. These data belong to a study of molecular identifiers for immune sequencing clone quantification. TCRdb re-called the PCR reads with MiXCR, one entry per CDR3 protein. Among around 470,000 distinct CDR3 sequences listed, 25% were seen once. V and J are TRBV11-2 and TRBJ1-1, with 9 bases identical to TRBD1. This sequence originates from a human donor in good health. Some libraries in this study had Jurkat cell RNA spiked in. Specimen: naive CD8+ T cells from blood, with Jurkat cell RNA spiked in. Specified subset: FACS-sorted CD8+CD4-CCR7+CD45RA+ naive T cells. The CDR3 is CASSRDRGGEAFF. In DNA, the CDR3 is TGTGCCAGCAGCAGAGACAGGGGGGGTGAAGCCTTCTTT.